This T cell receptor beta chain derives from a study of cytomegalovirus exposure and HLA in healthy donors. Overall study: When about 400 donors were genotyped, just over 80% of them were found to fall in the Caucasian-associated ancestry cluster.

The germline V gene has CDR1 LGHNA and CDR2 YNFKEQ. The germline V and J ends were trimmed by 11 bases and 3 bases, with 17 bases remaining between them. The CDR3 totals 14 residues. The primer mix had 60 Vbeta and 13 Jbeta primers. Profiling relied on immunoSEQ multiplex PCR, and the TCRdb table lists in-frame clones only, not all of them. The sample consists of 150,000 or so clones, roughly 73% of them appearing once. The rearrangement joins TRBV4-2 to TRBJ2-1; tentative D call: TRBD2 (5 bases). This TCR was sampled from a woman aged 18-29 years in good health and CMV-seronegative. What was sequenced was PBMCs. The CDR3 loop is CASGGSQSYNEQFF. CDR3 bases: TGTGCCTCCGGCGGGTCACAGAGCTACAATGAGCAGTTCTTC.